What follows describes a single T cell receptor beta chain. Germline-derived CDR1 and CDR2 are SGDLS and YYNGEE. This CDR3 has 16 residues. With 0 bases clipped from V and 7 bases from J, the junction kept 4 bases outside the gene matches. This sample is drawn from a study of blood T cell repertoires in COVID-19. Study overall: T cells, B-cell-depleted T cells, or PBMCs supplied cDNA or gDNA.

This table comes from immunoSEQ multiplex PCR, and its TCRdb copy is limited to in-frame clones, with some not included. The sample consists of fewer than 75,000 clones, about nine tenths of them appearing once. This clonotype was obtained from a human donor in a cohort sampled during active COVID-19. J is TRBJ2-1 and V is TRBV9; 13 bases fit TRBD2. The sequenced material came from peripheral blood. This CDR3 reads CASSVAGLAGANEQFF. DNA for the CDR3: TGTGCCAGCAGCGTAGCCGGACTAGCGGGAGCAAATGAGCAGTTCTTC.